These 8 T cell receptor beta chains were sequenced from one sample in a study of blood T cell repertoires in COVID-19. Here immunoSEQ multiplex PCR was the method, and the copy in TCRdb shows in-frame clones only, minus some. The sample includes roughly 56,000 clones, about nine tenths of them seen just once. Specimen: peripheral blood. All receptors come from a man in his fifties with active COVID-19.

This chain links TRBV5-8 with TRBJ1-5, with 8 positions matching TRBD1. The V gene end was trimmed by 0 bases and the J gene end by 6 bases; junction bases not matched to a gene: 11. Germline V gives CDR1 SGHTS, CDR2 YDEGEE. This CDR3 comprises 17 residues. DNA of the CDR3: TGTGCCAGCAGCTTGGCCTTGGGCAGGGGGCGCATTCAGCCCCAGCATTTT. This encodes CASSLALGRGRIQPQHF.

J is TRBJ1-4 and V is TRBV30, with D uncertain. V lost 0 bases and J lost 8, with 16 bases in between. Germline V gene sequence: CDR1 GTSNPN, CDR2 SVGIG (reference sequence). The CDR3 sequence is 15 residues long. In DNA form, the CDR3 reads TGTGCCTGGAGTGTAACCGGGGTTTTTCGGGAAAAACTGTTTTTT. This sequence encodes CAWSVTGVFREKLFF.

This clone has a single count. The chain combines TRBV3-1 (or the pseudogene TRBV3-2) with TRBJ2-1; TRBD2 aligns across 9 bases. Trimming removed 4 bases from V and 10 bases from J; junction bases left unmatched: 8. In germline, CDR1 is LGHDT, CDR2 YNNKEL (reference sequence). The CDR3 runs 14 residues. CDR3 protein: CASSPSGEVGEQFF. The CDR3 DNA sequence: TGTGCCAGCAGCCCTAGCGGGGAGGTCGGGGAGCAGTTCTTC.

The chain joins TRBV7-2 to TRBJ2-7; 7 bases are a match to TRBD1. Trimming at V came to 1 base and at J to 3 bases, leaving 3 bases not matched to a gene. Germline lookup yields CDR1 SGHTA and CDR2 FQGNSA. This CDR3 has 14 residues. The CDR3, as DNA: TGTGCCAGCAGCTTAGATACAGGGGTCTACGAGCAGTACTTC. It encodes CASSLDTGVYEQYF.

The chain combines TRBV10-1 with TRBJ2-1, with D uncertain. This CDR3 spans 13 amino acids. Germline lookup yields CDR1 WNHNN and CDR2 SYGVQD (reference sequence). Deletions cut 4 bases from V and 1 base from J, with 5 bases between. CDR3: CASSGLSYNEQFF. For the CDR3, the DNA is TGCGCCAGCAGTGGACTGTCCTACAATGAGCAGTTCTTC.

V gene TRBV5-8 combines with J gene TRBJ2-3, with TRBD2 as a possible D gene (7 bases). This CDR3 region has 16 residues. Between the trimmed V and J ends, which lost 0 bases and 4 bases, there was a span of 15 bases. The germline gives CDR1 SGHTS, CDR2 YDEGEE. CDR3 residues: CASSLGNQGRADTQYF. For the CDR3, the DNA is TGTGCCAGCAGCTTGGGAAACCAGGGGAGGGCAGATACGCAGTATTTT.

This clone was counted a single time. The chain combines TRBV23-1 with TRBJ2-4; no clear D gene. TRBV23-1 is reported as an ORF; its role is uncertain. The CDR3 consists of 11 residues. Trimming cost V 11 bases and J 3 bases, with 8 bases left between them. The CDR3 protein is CAFGYKNIQYF. In nucleotides, the CDR3 is TGCGCCTTCGGTTACAAAAACATTCAGTACTTC.

The table lists this clone with a count of one. CDR3 protein: CASSLGPSGAIYF. CDR3 coding DNA: TGTGCCAGCAGCTTAGGGCCCTCCGGGGCCATATATTTT. This chain joins TRBV11-2 and TRBJ1-3; D not resolved. Trimming took 1 base from V and 11 from J, leaving 12 bases between them. The germline CDR1 and CDR2 sequences are SGHAT and FQNNGV. There are 13 residues in the CDR3.